This T cell receptor (beta chain) was sequenced for a study of CD8+CD57+ T cells in acquired aplastic anemia. Across the study: An average of 3.2 ug of DNA was obtained from sorted CD4+ and CD8+ cells. General study points: Patients were compared with controls for CD8+ Simpson's diversity, and no significant difference emerged. Roughly 27 shared CD8+ CDR3s appeared highly expressed within patients' immunodominant clones.

The study profiled TCR beta VDJ and CDR3 using genomic DNA as template. In TCRdb, the reads were re-called with MiXCR into one record per CDR3 protein. The sample includes about 180,000 distinct CDR3 sequences, 35% to 50% of them seen just once. This clonotype was observed many times. Its cognate antigen is unknown. The sample comprised sorted CD4+, CD8+, or CD8+CD57+ T cells (not recorded which) from PBMCs. The sequence was collected from a human donor in good health.

For the CDR3, the DNA is TGCGCCAGCAGCTTGGATCAGGGGGCTTGGACAGATACGCAGTATTTT. Its protein is CASSLDQGAWTDTQYF. V usage is TRBV5-1 and J usage is TRBJ2-3; 8 nucleotides line up with TRBD1. The CDR3 sequence is 16 residues long. Germline assignment: CDR1 SGHRS and CDR2 YFSETQ. Trimming removed 0 bases from V and 3 bases from J; junction bases left unmatched: 6.